The clone carrying this TCR beta chain was seen repeatedly, ten times or more. V lost 2 bases to trimming and J lost 6 bases; unmatched junction nucleotides: 5. This CDR3 region has 15 residues. CDR1 is MDHEN and CDR2 is SYDVKM in the germline V gene. The data were taken from a study of T cells in Graves' hyperthyroidism and ophthalmopathy. Each patient was aged 18 to 65 and had newly diagnosed hyperthyroidism of under 2 months' duration. Before ophthalmopathy appeared, progressors gave blood at initial hyperthyroidism diagnosis. Researchers amplified the TCR beta CDR3 regions from RNA transcripts. The study used the HTBI primer set for a first-round RT-PCR of the TCR CDR3. TCRdb called the multiplex PCR reads again in MiXCR, with one record for every CDR3 protein. The table has approximately 620,000 distinct CDR3 sequences, about 15% seen once.

The genes are TRBV28 and TRBJ1-2, with 11 bases fitting TRBD1. Sequencing was performed on blood. The sequence derives from a woman aged 25 to 45 with Graves' hyperthyroidism that later progressed to Graves' ophthalmopathy. The CDR3 DNA sequence: TGTGCCAGCAGTTTACCGGACAGGGGGCTGAATGGCTACACCTTC. As protein: CASSLPDRGLNGYTF.